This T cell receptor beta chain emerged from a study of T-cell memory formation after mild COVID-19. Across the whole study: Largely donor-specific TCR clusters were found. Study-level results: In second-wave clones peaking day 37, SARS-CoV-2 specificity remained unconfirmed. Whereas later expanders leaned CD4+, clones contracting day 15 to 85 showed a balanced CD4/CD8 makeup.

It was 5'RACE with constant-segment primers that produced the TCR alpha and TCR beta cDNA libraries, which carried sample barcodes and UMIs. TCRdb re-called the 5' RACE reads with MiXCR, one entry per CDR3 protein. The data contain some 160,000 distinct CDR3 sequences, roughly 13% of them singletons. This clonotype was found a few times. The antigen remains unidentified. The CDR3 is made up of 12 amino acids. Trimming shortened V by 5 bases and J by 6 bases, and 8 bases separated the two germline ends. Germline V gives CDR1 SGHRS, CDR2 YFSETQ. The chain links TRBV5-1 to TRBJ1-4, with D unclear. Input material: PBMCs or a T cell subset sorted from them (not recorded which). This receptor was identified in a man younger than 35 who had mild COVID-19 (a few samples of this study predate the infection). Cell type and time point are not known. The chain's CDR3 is CASRFLDEKLFF. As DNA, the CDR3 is TGCGCCAGCAGATTCCTTGATGAAAAACTGTTTTTT.